The T cell receptor (beta chain) described here comes from a study of T cells in Graves' hyperthyroidism and ophthalmopathy. Amplified TCR beta CDR3 regions came from RNA transcripts. A set of HTBI primers served as the primers for a first-round RT-PCR of the TCR CDR3. Each CDR3 protein is one row after TCRdb ran MiXCR on the multiplex PCR reads. The table shows 550,000 to 650,000 distinct CDR3 sequences, with more than 11% occurring only once. Patients showing uncontrolled infection, other autoimmune disease, pregnancy or lactation were ineligible. The CDR3 consists of 14 residues. The V gene lost 6 bases and the J gene lost 3 bases, with 11 bases spanning the gap. CDR1 and CDR2 from the germline V gene are MDHEN and SYDVKM.

The gene calls are TRBV28 and TRBJ1-4; a possible D gene is TRBD1 (5 bases). The receptor was derived from a woman in her twenties or thirties with Graves' hyperthyroidism that later progressed to Graves' ophthalmopathy. The sequencing sample was made of blood. The CDR3 loop reads CASRTSGANEKLFF. The CDR3 nucleotides are TGTGCCAGCAGAACATCGGGGGCTAATGAAAAACTGTTTTTT.